This T cell receptor (beta chain) was documented in a study of blood T cell repertoires in COVID-19. Study summary: Donors in the United States, Italy and Spain gave samples during acute or convalescent COVID-19. PBMCs, B-cell-depleted T cells, or T cells were the source of the cDNA or gDNA that made up the material.

In the authors' workflow: Using reference gene primer amplification, nucleated cell counts were estimated. Profiling relied on immunoSEQ multiplex PCR, and the TCRdb table lists in-frame clones only, not all of them. The DNA was the basis for D and trimming; V, J and clone size are from that table. The data contain some 200,000 clones, around nine tenths of them singletons. CDR3 length: 16 residues. V trimming: 3 bases; J trimming: 6 bases; junction bases outside the gene matches: 11. Germline V gene lookup returns CDR1 SGHDT and CDR2 YYEEEE. The sample was peripheral blood. The origin of this receptor is a man in his 70s with acute or convalescent COVID-19. The chain has TRBV5-6 and TRBJ2-3; 9 bases are shared with TRBD2. Written as DNA, the CDR3 is TGTGCCAGCAGCTCCGGAGGGCGGGAGGGAGGCGATACGCAGTATTTT. This encodes CASSSGGREGGDTQYF.